A selection of T cell receptor beta chains follows, all from one sample in a study of blood T cell repertoires in COVID-19. TCRdb's table, derived via immunoSEQ multiplex PCR, lists solely in-frame clones and lacks some. The repertoire has about 99,000 clones, approximately 90% of them found once; the top ten carry roughly 18%. The sample consisted of peripheral blood. Receptors were obtained from a woman older than 75 in a cohort sampled during active COVID-19. CDR3s include the opening cysteine and the closing phenylalanine or tryptophan. The D gene is left open where the match is weak. Size values are once, few and many counts, or a class for expanded clones, and some rows have none.

clone_size	d_call	cdr3_length	v_call	j_call	cdr3_aa	cdr3_nt
-	TRBD1	19	TRBV7-7	TRBJ1-6	CASSLGRDRGPSYNSPLHF	TGTGCTAGCAGCTTAGGAAGGGACAGGGGCCCCTCCTATAATTCACCCCTCCACTTT
few	-	14	TRBV6-5	TRBJ1-5	CASRSTGSNQPQHF	TGTGCCAGCAGGAGCACAGGGAGCAATCAGCCCCAGCATTTT
-	TRBD2	17	TRBV5-1	TRBJ2-1	CASSLTPGLAGLNEQFF	TGCGCCAGCAGCTTGACCCCGGGACTAGCGGGGTTGAATGAGCAGTTCTTC
-	-	16	TRBV21-1	TRBJ1-1	CASSKWREGAETEAFF	TGTGCCAGCAGCAAATGGAGGGAAGGGGCTGAGACTGAAGCTTTCTTT
-	-	16	TRBV9	TRBJ1-2	CASSVSGAEWGSGYTF	TGTGCCAGCAGCGTATCAGGGGCTGAATGGGGTAGTGGCTACACCTTC
-	-	16	TRBV21-1	TRBJ2-1	CASSLKQGSTLNEQFF	TGTGCCAGCAGCCTAAAACAGGGGAGTACGCTCAATGAGCAGTTCTTC
-	TRBD1	16	TRBV27	TRBJ2-7	CASSLEWTGFSHEQYF	TGTGCCAGCAGTTTAGAATGGACAGGGTTTTCCCACGAGCAGTACTTC
-	-	14	TRBV7-2	TRBJ2-3	CASSFSTSTDTQYF	TGTGCCAGCAGCTTTTCGACTAGCACAGATACGCAGTATTTT
-	-	12	TRBV3-1/TRBV3-2	TRBJ2-7	CASSQDVYEQYF	TGTGCCAGCAGCCAAGACGTCTACGAGCAGTACTTC
-	-	18	TRBV21-1	TRBJ2-7	CASSTGLAGAKTNYEQYF	TGTGCCAGCAGCACGGGACTAGCGGGGGCGAAGACTAACTACGAGCAGTACTTC
-	TRBD2	19	TRBV7-2	TRBJ2-3	CASSSPLAGGSKGTDTQYF	TGTGCCAGCAGCTCGCCACTAGCGGGAGGCAGTAAGGGCACAGATACGCAGTATTTT
-	TRBD2	16	TRBV19	TRBJ2-1	CARDGPPGGPRNEQFF	TGTGCCAGAGACGGTCCCCCGGGGGGGCCACGGAATGAGCAGTTCTTC
-	TRBD2	13	TRBV18	TRBJ2-7	CASSPPGLAGEYF	TGTGCCAGCTCACCACCCGGCCTGGCGGGAGAGTACTTC
-	-	16	TRBV6-6	TRBJ2-1	CASSYLGPRGYNEQFF	TGTGCCAGCAGTTACCTGGGACCGAGGGGGTACAATGAGCAGTTCTTC
few	-	16	TRBV11-2	TRBJ2-2	CASSLSQTGNTGELFF	TGTGCCAGCAGCTTATCTCAGACAGGGAACACCGGGGAGCTGTTTTTT
-	-	15	TRBV4-1	TRBJ2-5	CASSQAESGKETQYF	TGCGCCAGCAGCCAAGCGGAGAGCGGCAAAGAGACCCAGTACTTC
-	-	13	TRBV12-3/TRBV12-4	TRBJ1-3	CASSLTRRNTIYF	TGTGCCAGCAGTTTAACCCGTCGGAACACCATATATTTT
-	-	15	TRBV5-1	TRBJ2-5	CASSLSGLEGETQYF	TGCGCCAGCAGCTTGAGCGGGTTAGAGGGAGAGACCCAGTACTTC
-	-	15	TRBV10-3	TRBJ1-1	CAISAVGHENTEAFF	TGTGCCATCAGTGCTGTGGGACACGAGAACACTGAAGCTTTCTTT
-	TRBD1	15	TRBV3-1/TRBV3-2	TRBJ1-2	CASSQPGTVVGGYTF	TGTGCCAGCAGCCAACCCGGGACAGTCGTCGGCGGCTACACCTTC
few	-	13	TRBV19	TRBJ1-6	CASTMDLYSPLHF	TGTGCCAGTACCATGGACTTATATTCACCCCTCCACTTT
-	TRBD2	18	TRBV5-1	TRBJ2-7	CASSLPSGGSGNSYEQYF	TGCGCCAGCAGCTTGCCCTCTGGGGGGAGCGGGAACTCCTACGAGCAGTACTTC
-	-	13	TRBV27	TRBJ1-2	CASSPTGVYGYTF	TGTGCCAGCAGCCCGACAGGCGTTTATGGCTACACCTTC
-	TRBD1	18	TRBV18	TRBJ1-6	CASSPIIGQGKEKSPLHF	TGTGCCAGCTCACCTATAATCGGACAGGGGAAAGAAAAATCACCCCTCCACTTT